These 22 T cell receptor beta chains came from one sample sequenced in a study of blood T cell repertoires in COVID-19. Produced via immunoSEQ multiplex PCR; TCRdb's table is partial and in-frame only. Of some 150,000 clones listed, about 87% were seen once; the top ten hold 8% to 9%. The sample comprised peripheral blood. The source of these receptors is a woman aged 45-65 years with active or convalescent COVID-19.

The V gene is TRBV2, the J gene TRBJ2-1; weak D call: TRBD2 (6 bases). The CDR3 runs 18 residues. The germline CDR1 and CDR2 sequences are SNHLY and FYNNEI. The germline V and J ends were trimmed by 5 bases and 5 bases, with 25 bases remaining between them. CDR3 residues: CASSRRGGWDSPHNEQFF. As DNA, the CDR3 is TGTGCCAGCAGTCGGAGGGGTGGATGGGACTCCCCCCACAATGAGCAGTTCTTC.

This clone has just a few counts. The chain carries TRBV7-8 and TRBJ1-2, with D perhaps matching TRBD1 (6 bases). The germline V gene encodes CDR1 SGHVS and CDR2 FQNEAQ. Trimming took off 1 base at V and 7 bases at J, with 13 bases between the two ends. This CDR3 is built from 14 residues. The CDR3 is CASSLVRTDSGYTF. CDR3 nucleotide sequence: TGTGCCAGCAGCTTAGTAAGGACAGATTCTGGCTACACCTTC.

This clone was seen once. This rearrangement joins TRBV6-5 to TRBJ2-7; D is perhaps TRBD1 (6 bases). CDR1 is MNHEY, CDR2 SVGAGI, per germline. The V gene lost 7 bases and the J gene lost 6 bases, with 13 bases spanning the gap. This CDR3 comprises 12 residues. Written as DNA, the CDR3 is TGTGCCAGCACCCAGGGGACCGTCGAGCAGTACTTC. The encoded protein is CASTQGTVEQYF.

The CDR3 spells CASSEGRGNSYEQYF. CDR3 nucleotide sequence: TGTGCCAGCAGTGAAGGTAGGGGCAACTCCTACGAGCAGTACTTC. The rearrangement links TRBV6-1 to TRBJ2-7; D might be TRBD1 (5 bases). The V and J ends lost 1 base and 0 bases respectively, with 10 bases between them. Germline CDR1 and CDR2: MNHNS and SASEGT. This CDR3 region has 15 residues.

This chain connects TRBV3-1 (or the pseudogene TRBV3-2) to TRBJ2-7, with a possible D match to TRBD1 (5 bases). CDR1 is LGHDT and CDR2 is YNNKEL in the germline V gene (reference sequence). V was shortened by 0 bases and J by 9 bases, with 9 bases between the two germline ends. CDR3 size: 12 residues. In DNA, the CDR3 is TGTGCCAGCAGCCAAGATTGGGGCGCGCAGTACTTC. Translated: CASSQDWGAQYF.

A single count supports this clone. The gene calls are TRBV19 and TRBJ2-7, with D possibly matching TRBD1 (6 bases). V gave up 4 bases and J gave up 1 base, with 8 bases separating them. The CDR3 covers 13 residues. Germline loops: CDR1 LNHDA, CDR2 SQIVND (reference sequence). CDR3 sequence (DNA): TGTGCCAGTAGTAAGGGGGAGTCCTACGAGCAGTACTTC. Amino acid sequence: CASSKGESYEQYF.

The rearrangement links TRBV5-6 to TRBJ2-4; 10 nucleotides align to TRBD1. Trimming at V came to 4 bases and at J to 8 bases, leaving 6 bases not matched to a gene. The CDR3 is 14 residues long. Per the germline V gene, CDR1 is SGHDT and CDR2 is YYEEEE. The CDR3 DNA is TGTGCCAGCAGCCCTGACAGGGGGCGGGACATTCAGTACTTC. This translates into CASSPDRGRDIQYF.

The CDR3 coding sequence is TGTGCCACCTGGACTTTCTCCTACAATGAGCAGTTCTTC. Its translation: CATWTFSYNEQFF. V usage is TRBV12-3 or TRBV12-4 and J usage is TRBJ2-1; tentatively, D is TRBD2 (5 bases). The V gene lost 10 bases and the J gene lost 0 bases, with 10 bases spanning the gap. The CDR3 is made up of 13 amino acids.

This clone was seen just once. The chain employs TRBV15 and TRBJ1-5; 7 positions agree with TRBD1. Trimming cost V 6 bases and J 3 bases; bases outside gene matches: 11. This CDR3 is 16 amino acids long. Germline V gene data show CDR1 as LNHNV and CDR2 as YYDKDF (reference sequence). This CDR3 is CATSSLLGTANQPQHF. CDR3 DNA sequence: TGTGCCACCAGTAGCTTACTCGGGACAGCCAATCAGCCCCAGCATTTT.

The chain recombines TRBV6-1 with TRBJ1-5, with D tentatively TRBD1 (6 bases). V lost 2 bases to trimming and J lost 1 base, with 12 bases between them. The CDR3 runs to 16 residues. In germline, CDR1 is MNHNS, CDR2 SASEGT. This CDR3 reads CASSESGGISNQPQHF. CDR3 nucleotide sequence: TGTGCCAGCAGTGAATCGGGGGGCATCAGCAATCAGCCCCAGCATTTT.

This clone showed up just once. The chain is built from TRBV4-1 and TRBJ1-2, with a weak D call TRBD1 (6 bases). Germline CDR1 MGHRA, CDR2 YSYEKL. There are 15 residues in the CDR3. Trimming shortened V by 2 bases and J by 0 bases, and 10 bases separated the two germline ends. CDR3 DNA: TGCGCCAGCAGCCAACAGGGGACCACTAACTATGGCTACACCTTC. This encodes CASSQQGTTNYGYTF.

V usage is TRBV5-1 and J usage is TRBJ2-1, with a possible D match to TRBD1 (6 bases). Trimming pared 5 bases from V and 3 bases from J, leaving 12 bases between. Germline V gene sequence: CDR1 SGHRS, CDR2 YFSETQ. The length of the CDR3 is 14 residues. The DNA of the CDR3 is TGCGCCAGCAGGTCGCAGGGGAACTACAATGAGCAGTTCTTC. Its translation is CASRSQGNYNEQFF.

The chain recombines TRBV6-1 with TRBJ2-7; 7 bases fit TRBD2. Germline V CDR1 and CDR2: MNHNS, SASEGT. The CDR3 extends over 14 amino acids. V lost 3 bases, J lost 2 bases, and 4 bases stayed unmatched. DNA of the CDR3: TGTGCCAGCAGTGACGGGGGAGGGACCTACGAGCAGTACTTC. The encoded protein is CASSDGGGTYEQYF.

The V and J genes are TRBV30 and TRBJ2-1; D possibly corresponds to TRBD2 (5 bases). Germline CDR1 GTSNPN, CDR2 SVGIG (reference sequence). This CDR3 comprises 13 residues. The V gene lost 1 base and the J gene lost 4 bases, with 8 bases spanning the gap. The CDR3 nucleotides are TGTGCCTGGAGTGATGGCGGGTACAATGAGCAGTTCTTC. This gives the protein CAWSDGGYNEQFF.

This chain joins TRBV25-1 and TRBJ1-4; TRBD1 might be the D (5 bases). Germline lookup yields CDR1 MGHDK and CDR2 SYGVNS. The length of the CDR3 is 15 residues. V was cut by 3 bases and J by 2 bases, with 10 bases left in between. Here the CDR3 reads CASSDYGGTNEKLFF. The CDR3 DNA follows: TGTGCCAGCAGTGATTACGGGGGTACTAATGAAAAACTGTTTTTT. Based on the CDR3 plus reference TRBV25-1 and TRBJ1-4, the full variable domain is EADIYQTPRYLVIGTGKKITLECSQTMGHDKMYWYQQDPGMELHLIHYSYGVNSTEKGDLSSESTVSRIRTEHFPLTLESARPSHTSQYLCASSDYGGTNEKLFFGSGTQLSVL.

The rearrangement links TRBV29-1 to TRBJ1-1; D might be TRBD1 (6 bases). Germline assignment: CDR1 SQVTM and CDR2 ANQGSEA. Trimming stripped 4 bases from V and 1 base from J, with 19 bases between. The CDR3 has 16 amino acids. The CDR3: CSVGGVTGNSNTEAFF. The CDR3 region has the DNA TGCAGCGTTGGAGGTGTTACAGGGAATTCGAACACTGAAGCTTTCTTT.

This clone was detected only once. The rearrangement links TRBV4-3 to TRBJ2-7, with 7 bases aligning to TRBD1. Germline CDR1 is LGHNA and CDR2 is YSLEER. V shed 2 bases, J shed 5 bases, and the junction held 9 bases outside the gene matches. The CDR3 spans 15 residues. The CDR3 loop reads CASSQTGTVGHEQYF. The CDR3 coding sequence is TGCGCCAGCAGCCAAACGGGGACAGTTGGACACGAGCAGTACTTC.

The chain recombines TRBV6-2 or TRBV6-3 with TRBJ2-1, with 9 positions matching TRBD1. The V segment lost 4 bases and the J segment 4 bases; nucleotides outside the gene matches: 11. This CDR3 comprises 17 residues. Germline V lookup: CDR1 MNHEY, CDR2 SVGEGT. The CDR3 sequence is CASSFPRDRAVYNEQFF. CDR3 in DNA: TGTGCCAGCAGTTTTCCCCGGGACAGGGCCGTGTACAATGAGCAGTTCTTC.

CDR3 nucleotides: TGTGCCAGCAGCTTAGCTTTTGGCACAGAAAAACTGTTTTTT. Amino acid sequence: CASSLAFGTEKLFF. The chain is built from TRBV7-2 and TRBJ1-4, with D unclear. Trimming stripped 0 bases from V and 8 bases from J, with 10 bases between. CDR3 length: 14 amino acids. Germline CDR1 SGHTA, CDR2 FQGNSA.

This clone was counted once. The V and J genes are TRBV11-2 and TRBJ2-1, with 8 positions matching TRBD2. V lost 5 bases, J lost 0 bases, and 9 bases stayed unmatched. Germline V lookup: CDR1 SGHAT, CDR2 FQNNGV. This CDR3 region has 17 residues. CDR3 DNA: TGTGCCAGCAGCCCTCGCGGGGGGCCCTCCTCCTACAATGAGCAGTTCTTC. Its translation: CASSPRGGPSSYNEQFF.

This rearrangement joins TRBV6-2 or TRBV6-3 to TRBJ2-7; 11 positions match TRBD1. Germline lookup yields CDR1 MNHEY and CDR2 SVGEGT. The CDR3 is made up of 15 amino acids. V lost 2 bases, J lost 2 bases, and 2 bases stayed unmatched. The CDR3 nucleotides read TGTGCCAGCAGTTACCAGGGACAGGGGGCCTACGAGCAGTACTTC. Amino acids: CASSYQGQGAYEQYF.

The chain links TRBV5-4 to TRBJ2-7; 13 nucleotides agree with TRBD2. J lost 7 bases, V lost 3 bases, and 7 bases had no gene match. The CDR3 totals 15 residues. Germline CDR1 SGHNT, CDR2 YYREEE (reference sequence). CDR3 region: CASSSGLAGVKEQYF. CDR3 in DNA: TGTGCCAGCAGCTCCGGACTAGCGGGAGTAAAAGAGCAGTACTTC. Full variable domain (rest looked up from reference TRBV5-4 and TRBJ2-7): ETGVTQSPTHLIKTRGQQVTLRCSSQSGHNTVSWYQQALGQGPQFIFQYYREEENGRGNFPPRFSGLQFPNYSSELNVNALELDDSALYLCASSSGLAGVKEQYFGPGTRLTVT.